These 8 T cell receptor beta chains share one sample of origin, sequenced in a study of blood T cell repertoires in COVID-19 (dated by TCRdb to the early 2020s). Library preparation used the immunoSEQ multiplex PCR assay. The clones in this table, taken by TCRdb from immuneACCESS, are in-frame only. Not every clone is retained; where verified, under half of the shortfall comes from an unresolved V gene, and the cause of the rest is unknown. This sample holds around 80,000 clones; 70% to 75% were observed only once. More than 5% of the sample belongs to the ten largest clones. The sample comprised peripheral blood. The receptors were gathered from a man aged 50 to 60 with active or convalescent COVID-19.

V is TRBV6-5 and J is TRBJ1-1, with D hard to call. The V gene lost 0 bases and the J gene lost 10 bases, with 12 bases spanning the gap. CDR1 and CDR2 (germline): MNHEY, SVGAGI. The CDR3 consists of 13 residues. CDR3 sequence reads: CASSYSGPAGAFF. The CDR3 DNA sequence: TGTGCCAGCAGTTACTCGGGCCCTGCGGGAGCTTTCTTT.

The V gene is TRBV6-5, the J gene TRBJ1-5, with no clear D. The germline CDR1 and CDR2 sequences are MNHEY and SVGAGI. The CDR3 runs 13 residues. V was shortened by 6 bases and J by 10 bases, with 16 bases between the two germline ends. The CDR3 loop is CASRRADHLPQHF. The CDR3, as DNA: TGTGCCAGCAGGAGGGCGGACCATCTTCCCCAGCATTTT.

The chain couples TRBV4-3 to TRBJ2-1; 10 bases fit TRBD2. The CDR3 covers 17 residues. Germline loops: CDR1 LGHNA, CDR2 YSLEER. V was pared by 3 bases and J by 8 bases, with 13 bases of the junction left unmatched. The CDR3, as DNA: TGCGCCAGCAGCCAGCGGGCGAGCGGGGGGGCCTTGGATGAGCAGTTCTTC. Its protein product is CASSQRASGGALDEQFF.

This clone showed up just a few times. The chain combines TRBV12-3 or TRBV12-4 with TRBJ1-2; D not resolved. This CDR3 contains 12 residues. V lost 3 bases and J lost 3, with 5 bases in between. Here the CDR3 reads CASSFLDYGYTF. The CDR3 nucleotides are TGTGCCAGCAGTTTTTTAGACTATGGCTACACCTTC.

This chain joins TRBV24-1 and TRBJ2-1, with a possible D match to TRBD2 (5 bases). This CDR3 region has 16 residues. Germline CDR1 KGHDR, CDR2 SFDVKD. V lost 5 bases and J 0 bases, leaving 13 bases between the germline ends. The CDR3 loop is CATSGPSQSSYNEQFF. CDR3 in DNA: TGTGCCACCAGTGGTCCTAGCCAGAGCTCCTACAATGAGCAGTTCTTC.

This rearrangement joins TRBV11-2 to TRBJ1-1; D is unresolved. The CDR3 sequence is 12 residues long. Trimming pared 8 bases from V and 8 bases from J, leaving 15 bases between. CDR1 is SGHAT, CDR2 FQNNGV, per germline. The DNA for the CDR3 is TGTGCCAGCGGCGGGCTCGGGCCGGAAGCTTTCTTT. Amino acids: CASGGLGPEAFF.

This chain links TRBV5-8 with TRBJ2-3; 8 positions agree with TRBD1. The CDR3 has 14 amino acids. Germline assignment: CDR1 SGHTS and CDR2 YDEGEE. The V segment lost 3 bases and the J segment 4 bases; nucleotides outside the gene matches: 4. The CDR3, as DNA: TGTGCCAGCAGCTCGCAGGGGGCGGCAGATACGCAGTATTTT. It encodes CASSSQGAADTQYF. Using reference TRBV5-8 and TRBJ2-3 for the parts outside the CDR3, the full variable domain is EAGVTQSPTHLIKTRGQQATLRCSPISGHTSVYWYQQALGLGLQFLLWYDEGEERNRGNFPPRFSGRQFPNYSSELNVNALELEDSALYLCASSSQGAADTQYFGPGTRLTVL.

This chain links TRBV12-3 or TRBV12-4 with TRBJ1-4, with D tentatively TRBD1 (6 bases). V dropped 8 bases and J dropped 7 bases, with 11 bases sitting between them. The CDR3 sequence is 12 residues long. CDR3 nucleotide sequence: TGTGCCAGCGGGGGGGGCGGTGAAAAACTGTTTTTT. It encodes CASGGGGEKLFF.